The T cell receptor (beta chain) under discussion was sequenced for a study of sequential checkpoint blockade in melanoma. About the research overall: Both treatment sequences were followed by maintenance nivolumab. After nivolumab or ipilimumab alone, about two dozen patients had week-13 rebiopsies. The study's findings and limits: Clinical benefit was about 30 times likelier when tumor T-cell fraction and clonality increased. T-cell fraction and clonality followed PD-L1 and CD8+ counts, not mutational load.

Produced via immunoSEQ multiplex PCR; TCRdb's table is partial and in-frame only. This table has about 21,000 clones, approximately 30% appearing once. V was trimmed by 5 bases and J by 5 bases, leaving 19 bases between them. The CDR3 is 15 amino acids. The germline V gene has CDR1 SGHNT and CDR2 YENEEA. With regard to this clone: Its antigen is still unknown.

Documented treatment: randomized to nivolumab then ipilimumab (arm A) or the reverse (arm B). This clonotype was obtained from a human donor with melanoma. The chain has TRBV11-3 and TRBJ2-7, with D perhaps given as TRBD1 or TRBD2 (5 bases each). Specimen: tumor tissue (inferred from file names), collected from a patient given nivolumab and ipilimumab in sequence. This CDR3 is CASSGGVALDNEQYF. The CDR3 DNA sequence: TGTGCCAGCAGCGGGGGAGTAGCTCTAGATAACGAGCAGTACTTC.